The next 10 T cell receptor beta chains were all read from a single sample in a study of cytomegalovirus exposure and HLA in healthy donors (dated by TCRdb to about 2017). The library was produced with the immunoSEQ multiplex PCR assay. A mixture of 60 forward primers for TCR Vbeta segments and 13 reverse primers for TCR Jbeta segments was used in the multiplex PCR. As stored in TCRdb, this immuneACCESS dataset retains in-frame rearrangements with V and J assigned. A fraction of the clones does not appear; measured against another copy, unresolved V genes explain less than half of the discrepancy, and the remainder lacks a known reason. The sample includes about 73,000 clones, with 75% observed a single time. Of the sample, roughly 12% is held by the ten largest clones. The sample consisted of PBMCs. Receptors originate from a man in his 70s in good health and CMV-seronegative.

The V gene is TRBV7-2, the J gene TRBJ2-7; TRBD2 agrees at 10 bases. The CDR3 consists of 16 residues. The germline gives CDR1 SGHTA, CDR2 FQGNSA. With 1 base clipped from V and 2 bases from J, the junction kept 5 bases outside the gene matches. CDR3: CASSLVSSGGTYEQYF. As DNA, the CDR3 is TGTGCCAGCAGCTTAGTCTCTAGCGGGGGAACCTACGAGCAGTACTTC.

This rearrangement joins TRBV19 to TRBJ1-5, with 8 bases aligning to TRBD1. V shed 3 bases, J shed 4 bases, and the junction held 2 bases outside the gene matches. The CDR3 runs to 14 residues. CDR1 and CDR2 (germline): LNHDA, SQIVND (reference sequence). The CDR3, as DNA: TGTGCCAGTAGTATGAACAGGGGGAATCAGCCCCAGCATTTT. Translated, it gives CASSMNRGNQPQHF.

The chain links TRBV5-5 to TRBJ1-4; possibly TRBD1 for D (5 bases). V gave up 4 bases and J gave up 4 bases, with 14 bases separating them. The germline V gene has CDR1 SGHKS and CDR2 YYEKEE (reference sequence). The CDR3 extends over 15 amino acids. The CDR3 bases are TGTGCCAGCAGCCTTGGCAGGGACTTTAATGAAAAACTGTTTTTT. Its protein product is CASSLGRDFNEKLFF. The full variable domain, rest sourced from reference TRBV5-5 and TRBJ1-4, is DAGVTQSPTHLIKTRGQQVTLRCSPISGHKSVSWYQQVLGQGPQFIFQYYEKEERGRGNFPDRFSARQFPNYSSELNVNALLLGDSALYLCASSLGRDFNEKLFFGSGTQLSVL.

This clone was seen a handful of times. V is TRBV7-9 and J is TRBJ1-4; TRBD1 aligns across 8 bases. Losses at the gene ends were 3 bases for V and 7 bases for J; bases not matched to a gene: 1. Germline V gives CDR1 SEHNR, CDR2 FQNEAQ (reference sequence). This CDR3 comprises 13 residues. The chain's CDR3 is CASSFGQGEKLFF. CDR3 DNA sequence: TGTGCCAGCAGCTTCGGACAGGGTGAAAAACTGTTTTTT.

The rearrangement joins TRBV5-1 to TRBJ2-2; 10 bases align to TRBD1. V lost 3 bases and J lost 3; bases outside the gene matches: 8. From germline, CDR1 is SGHRS and CDR2 YFSETQ. This CDR3 spans 17 amino acids. CDR3 protein: CASSWQGGQGDTGELFF. CDR3 coding DNA: TGCGCCAGCAGCTGGCAGGGCGGACAGGGGGACACCGGGGAGCTGTTTTTT.

J is TRBJ2-5 and V is TRBV7-9, with TRBD1 identical over 8 bases. After removal of 2 bases from V and 5 bases from J, the junction contained 7 bases not matched to a gene. The CDR3 runs to 15 residues. Germline V lookup: CDR1 SEHNR, CDR2 FQNEAQ (reference sequence). For the CDR3, the DNA is TGTGCCAGCAGCTTATCAGGGGGCGCAAGGGAGACCCAGTACTTC. This sequence encodes CASSLSGGARETQYF.

The chain has TRBV4-1 and TRBJ2-3; TRBD2 matches at 10 bases. Germline loops: CDR1 MGHRA, CDR2 YSYEKL. CDR3 length equals 16 residues. Trimming removed 4 bases from V and 7 bases from J; junction bases left unmatched: 11. CDR3: CASSLELAGTVYTQYF. The CDR3 nucleotides are TGCGCCAGCAGCCTAGAACTAGCGGGAACGGTATATACGCAGTATTTT.

The V and J genes are TRBV6-6 and TRBJ2-5; D perhaps matches TRBD1 (5 bases). The CDR3 spans 12 residues. CDR1 and CDR2 from the germline V gene are MNHNY and SVGAGI (reference sequence). V dropped 11 bases and J dropped 3 bases, with 13 bases sitting between them. CDR3 bases: TGTGCCGCCACAGGCCACGAAGAGACCCAGTACTTC. Translated: CAATGHEETQYF.

This chain links TRBV7-2 with TRBJ2-1; 9 bases align to TRBD2. Germline lookup yields CDR1 SGHTA and CDR2 FQGNSA. CDR3 length: 18 residues. V gave up 2 bases and J gave up 4 bases; unmatched junction bases: 12. The CDR3 loop is CASSLRFGAGGPYNEQFF. DNA for the CDR3: TGTGCCAGCAGCTTAAGGTTCGGAGCGGGGGGCCCGTACAATGAGCAGTTCTTC.

This clone was counted between two and nine times. The V gene is TRBV9, the J gene TRBJ1-2, with D unclear. The ends were cut back, 0 bases at V and 3 bases at J, with 18 bases in the middle. The CDR3 spans 17 residues. Germline V gives CDR1 SGDLS, CDR2 YYNGEE. The CDR3 bases are TGTGCCAGCAGCGTAGCCCCGTCAGCAGGCCACCACTATGGCTACACCTTC. It yields the protein CASSVAPSAGHHYGYTF.